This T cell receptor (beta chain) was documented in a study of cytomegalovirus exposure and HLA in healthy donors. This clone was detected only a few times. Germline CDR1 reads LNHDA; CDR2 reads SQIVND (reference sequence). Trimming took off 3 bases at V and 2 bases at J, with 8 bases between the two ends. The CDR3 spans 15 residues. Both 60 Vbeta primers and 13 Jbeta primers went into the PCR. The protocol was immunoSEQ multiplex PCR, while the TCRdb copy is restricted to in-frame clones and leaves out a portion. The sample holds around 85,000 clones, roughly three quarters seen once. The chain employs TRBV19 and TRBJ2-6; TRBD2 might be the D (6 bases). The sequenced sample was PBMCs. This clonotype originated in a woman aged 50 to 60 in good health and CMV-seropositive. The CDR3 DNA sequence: TGTGCCAGTAGTATGGGCGGGACTGGGGCCAACGTCCTGACTTTC. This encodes CASSMGGTGANVLTF.